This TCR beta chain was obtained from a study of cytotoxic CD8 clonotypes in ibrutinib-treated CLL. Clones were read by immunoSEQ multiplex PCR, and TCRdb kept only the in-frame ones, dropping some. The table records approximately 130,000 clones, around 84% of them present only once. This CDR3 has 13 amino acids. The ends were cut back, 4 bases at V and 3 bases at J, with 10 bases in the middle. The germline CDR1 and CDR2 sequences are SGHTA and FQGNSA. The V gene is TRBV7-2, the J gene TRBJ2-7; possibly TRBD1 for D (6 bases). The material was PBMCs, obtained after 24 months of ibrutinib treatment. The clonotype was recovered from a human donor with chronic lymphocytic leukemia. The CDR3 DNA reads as TGTGCCAGCAGCTGGGTGGACAGCTACGAGCAGTACTTC. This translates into CASSWVDSYEQYF. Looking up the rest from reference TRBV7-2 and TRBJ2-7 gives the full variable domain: GAGVSQSPSNKVTEKGKDVELRCDPISGHTALYWYRQSLGQGLEFLIYFQGNSAPDKSGLPSDRFSAERTGGSVSTLTIQRTQQEDSAVYLCASSWVDSYEQYFGPGTRLTVT.